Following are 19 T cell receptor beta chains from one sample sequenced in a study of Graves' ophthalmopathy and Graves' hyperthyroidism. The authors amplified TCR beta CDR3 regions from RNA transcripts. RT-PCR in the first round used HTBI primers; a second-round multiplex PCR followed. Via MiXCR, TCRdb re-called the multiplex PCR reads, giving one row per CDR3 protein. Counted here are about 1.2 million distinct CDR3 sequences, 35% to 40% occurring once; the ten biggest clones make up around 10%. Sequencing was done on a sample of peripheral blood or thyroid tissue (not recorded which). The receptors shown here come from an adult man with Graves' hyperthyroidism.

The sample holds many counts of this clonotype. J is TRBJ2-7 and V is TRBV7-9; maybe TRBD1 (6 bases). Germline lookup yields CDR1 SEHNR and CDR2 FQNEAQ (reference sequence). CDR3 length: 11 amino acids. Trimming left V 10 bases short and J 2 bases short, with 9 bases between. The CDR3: CATKGAYEQYF. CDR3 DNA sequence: TGTGCCACGAAGGGGGCCTACGAGCAGTACTTC.

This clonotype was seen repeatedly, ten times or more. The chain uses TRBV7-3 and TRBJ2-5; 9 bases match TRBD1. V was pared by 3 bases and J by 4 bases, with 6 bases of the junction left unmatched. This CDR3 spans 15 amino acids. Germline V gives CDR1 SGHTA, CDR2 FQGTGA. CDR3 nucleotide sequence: TGTGCCAGCAGCTTCCGGGACAGGGAGGGAGAGACCCAGTACTTC. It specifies CASSFRDREGETQYF. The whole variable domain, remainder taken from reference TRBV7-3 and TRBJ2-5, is GAGVSQTPSNKVTEKGKYVELRCDPISGHTALYWYRQSLGQGPEFLIYFQGTGAADDSGLPNDRFFAVRPEGSVSTLKIQRTERGDSAVYLCASSFRDREGETQYFGPGTRLLVL.

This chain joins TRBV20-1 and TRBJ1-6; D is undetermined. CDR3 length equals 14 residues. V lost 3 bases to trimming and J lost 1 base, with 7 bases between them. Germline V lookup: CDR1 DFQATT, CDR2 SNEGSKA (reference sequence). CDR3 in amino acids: CSASVDSYNSPLHF. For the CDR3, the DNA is TGCAGTGCTAGTGTGGATTCCTATAATTCACCCCTCCACTTT.

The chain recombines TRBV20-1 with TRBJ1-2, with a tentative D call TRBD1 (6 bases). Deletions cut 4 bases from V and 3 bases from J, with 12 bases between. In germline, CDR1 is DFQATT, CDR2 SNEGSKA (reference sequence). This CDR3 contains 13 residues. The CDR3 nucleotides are TGCAGTGCTAACTCAGGGGCGGACTATGGCTACACCTTC. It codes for CSANSGADYGYTF.

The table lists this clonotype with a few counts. This chain's CDR3 is CASSLEEWGAAKLFF. The CDR3 region has the DNA TGTGCCAGCAGCTTAGAGGAGTGGGGCGCGGCAAAACTGTTTTTT. The rearrangement uses TRBV7-7 and TRBJ1-4; the D gene is possibly TRBD1 (5 bases). Per germline, CDR1 SSHAT and CDR2 FNYEAQ (reference sequence). The CDR3 length is 15 residues. Trimming removed 1 base at V and 10 bases at J, with 16 bases between.

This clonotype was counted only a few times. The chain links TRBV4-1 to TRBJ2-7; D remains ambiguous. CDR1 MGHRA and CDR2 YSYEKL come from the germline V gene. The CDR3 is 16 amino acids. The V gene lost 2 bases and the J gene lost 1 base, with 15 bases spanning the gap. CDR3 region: CASSQPSADSSYEQYF. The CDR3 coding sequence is TGCGCCAGCAGCCAACCCTCCGCGGATTCGTCCTACGAGCAGTACTTC.

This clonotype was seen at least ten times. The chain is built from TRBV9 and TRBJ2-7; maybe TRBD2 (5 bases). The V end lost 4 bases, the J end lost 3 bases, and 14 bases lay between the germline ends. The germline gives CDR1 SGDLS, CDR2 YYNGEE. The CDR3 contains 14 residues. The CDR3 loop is CASSTDLPNYEQYF. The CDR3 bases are TGTGCCAGCAGCACGGACTTGCCCAACTACGAGCAGTACTTC.

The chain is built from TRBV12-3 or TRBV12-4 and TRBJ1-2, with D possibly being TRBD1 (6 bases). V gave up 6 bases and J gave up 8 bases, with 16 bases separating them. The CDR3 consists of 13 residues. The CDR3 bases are TGTGCCAGCAGCCCACAGGGTTTGCGAGGCTACACCTTC. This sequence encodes CASSPQGLRGYTF.

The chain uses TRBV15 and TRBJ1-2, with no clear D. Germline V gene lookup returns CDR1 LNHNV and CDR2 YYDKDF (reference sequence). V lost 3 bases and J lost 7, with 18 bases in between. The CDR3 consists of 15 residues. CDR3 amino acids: CATSSTGFLSGGYTF. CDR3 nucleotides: TGTGCCACCAGCAGCACCGGGTTTCTCTCCGGTGGCTACACCTTC.

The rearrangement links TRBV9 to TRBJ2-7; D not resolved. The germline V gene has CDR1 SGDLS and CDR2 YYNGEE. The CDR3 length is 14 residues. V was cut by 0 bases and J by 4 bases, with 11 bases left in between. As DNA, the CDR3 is TGTGCCAGCAGCGTAGGGGGATCCGGTTACGAGCAGTACTTC. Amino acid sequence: CASSVGGSGYEQYF.

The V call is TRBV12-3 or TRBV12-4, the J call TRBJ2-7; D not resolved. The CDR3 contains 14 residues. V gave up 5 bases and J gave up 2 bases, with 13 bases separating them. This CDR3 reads CASSVAGVPYEQYF. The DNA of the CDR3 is TGTGCCAGCAGTGTGGCCGGAGTGCCCTACGAGCAGTACTTC.

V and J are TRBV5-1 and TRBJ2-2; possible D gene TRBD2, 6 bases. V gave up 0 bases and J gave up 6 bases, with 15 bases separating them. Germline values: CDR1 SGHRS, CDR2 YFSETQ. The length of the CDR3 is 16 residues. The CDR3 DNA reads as TGCGCCAGCAGCTTGGGAACGGGTTCGGGGGCCGGGGAGCTGTTTTTT. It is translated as CASSLGTGSGAGELFF.

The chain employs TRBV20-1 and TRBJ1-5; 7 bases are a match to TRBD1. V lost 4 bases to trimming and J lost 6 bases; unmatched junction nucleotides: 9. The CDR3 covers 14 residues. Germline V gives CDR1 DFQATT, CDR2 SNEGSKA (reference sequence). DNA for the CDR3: TGCAGTGCTACCCGAGACAGGGCCGGTCAGCCCCAGCATTTT. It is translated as CSATRDRAGQPQHF.

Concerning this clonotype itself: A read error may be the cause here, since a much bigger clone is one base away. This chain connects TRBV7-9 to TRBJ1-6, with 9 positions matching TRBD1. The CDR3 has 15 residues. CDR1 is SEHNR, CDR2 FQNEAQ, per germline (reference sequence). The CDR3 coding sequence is TGTACCAGCAGCCCGAGGGACAGGGTGAATTCACCCCTCCACTTT. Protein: CTSSPRDRVNSPLHF. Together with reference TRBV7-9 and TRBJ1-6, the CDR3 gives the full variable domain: DTGVSQNPRHKITKRGQNVTFRCDPISEHNRLYWYRQTLGQGPEFLTYFQNEAQLEKSRLLSDRFSAERPKGSFSTLEIQRTEQGDSAMYLCTSSPRDRVNSPLHFGNGTRLTVT.

CDR3: CSAGGGRETQYF. The CDR3 DNA sequence: TGCAGCGCCGGGGGTGGTAGAGAGACCCAGTACTTC. V is TRBV29-1 and J is TRBJ2-5, with TRBD2 as a possible D gene (6 bases). Germline-derived CDR1 and CDR2 are SQVTM and ANQGSEA. V lost 7 bases, J lost 4 bases, and 13 bases lay in between. The CDR3 extends over 12 amino acids.

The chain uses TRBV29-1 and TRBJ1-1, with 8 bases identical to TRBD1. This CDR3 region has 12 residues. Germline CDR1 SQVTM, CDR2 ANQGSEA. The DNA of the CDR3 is TGCGGGGCCGGGACAGGGAACACTGAAGCTTTCTTT. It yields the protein CGAGTGNTEAFF.

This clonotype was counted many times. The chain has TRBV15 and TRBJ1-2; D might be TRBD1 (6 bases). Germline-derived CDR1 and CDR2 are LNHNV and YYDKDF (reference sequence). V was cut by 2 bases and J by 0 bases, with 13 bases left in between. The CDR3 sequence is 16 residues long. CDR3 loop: CATSRRGGLPNYGYTF. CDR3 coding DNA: TGTGCCACCAGCAGAAGGGGGGGACTCCCTAACTATGGCTACACCTTC.

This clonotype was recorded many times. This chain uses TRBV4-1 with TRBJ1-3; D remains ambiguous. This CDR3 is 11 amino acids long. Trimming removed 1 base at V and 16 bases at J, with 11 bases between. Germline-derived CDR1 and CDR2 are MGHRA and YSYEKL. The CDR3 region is CASSQVGSKYF. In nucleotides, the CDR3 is TGCGCCAGCAGCCAAGTTGGTTCCAAGTATTTT.

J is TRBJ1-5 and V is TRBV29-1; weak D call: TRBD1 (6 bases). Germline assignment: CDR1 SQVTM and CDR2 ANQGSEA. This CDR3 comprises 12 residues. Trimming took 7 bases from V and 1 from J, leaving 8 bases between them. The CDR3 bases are TGCAGCGCCGGGACAAGCAATCAGCCCCAGCATTTT. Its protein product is CSAGTSNQPQHF. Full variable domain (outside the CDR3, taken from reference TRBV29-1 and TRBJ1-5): SAVISQKPSRDICQRGTSLTIQCQVDSQVTMMFWYRQQPGQSLTLIATANQGSEATYESGFVIDKFPISRPNLTFSTLTVSNMSPEDSSIYLCSAGTSNQPQHFGDGTRLSIL.